The 10 T cell receptor beta chains below all came from one sample that was sequenced in a study of blood T cell repertoires in COVID-19. Repertoires were generated with immunoSEQ multiplex PCR, while TCRdb's copy carries only in-frame clones and drops some. The repertoire includes 330,000 or so clones, approximately 88% of them detected once, and around 5% sits in the top ten. Sample: PBMCs or T cells enriched from blood (not recorded which). These receptors were collected from a man between 25 and 39 years old who had recovered from COVID-19.

This chain uses TRBV10-3 with TRBJ1-2; perhaps TRBD1 as D (5 bases). Germline V gene lookup returns CDR1 ENHRY and CDR2 SYGVKD. The CDR3 consists of 15 residues. V was clipped by 8 bases and J by 2 bases, with 18 bases between them. The CDR3 region is CAIQTAGKGNYGYTF. In DNA, the CDR3 is TGTGCCATCCAAACGGCAGGGAAGGGAAACTATGGCTACACCTTC.

The J gene is TRBJ2-3, the V gene TRBV6-5; D unresolved. The CDR3 covers 14 residues. Germline-derived CDR1 and CDR2 are MNHEY and SVGAGI. Trimming pared 2 bases from V and 5 bases from J, leaving 11 bases between. The CDR3 DNA sequence: TGTGCCAGCAGTTACACCGGTAGAGGAGATACGCAGTATTTT. Translating gives CASSYTGRGDTQYF.

The V gene is TRBV4-1, the J gene TRBJ2-5, with a tentative D call TRBD1 (6 bases). The CDR3 consists of 15 residues. V was pared by 0 bases and J by 4 bases, with 12 bases between. From germline, CDR1 is MGHRA and CDR2 YSYEKL. The CDR3 nucleotides read TGCGCCAGCAGCCAAGACAGACAGGCGGGAGAGACCCAGTACTTC. Translation: CASSQDRQAGETQYF.

The genes are TRBV5-6 and TRBJ2-1; D is perhaps TRBD2 (6 bases). V lost 4 bases and J 6 bases, leaving 14 bases between the germline ends. The CDR3 consists of 14 residues. Germline CDR1 SGHDT, CDR2 YYEEEE. In DNA, the CDR3 is TGTGCCAGCAGCCCCGTGGAGGGGAGCAATGAGCAGTTCTTC. This translates into CASSPVEGSNEQFF.

The chain joins TRBV6-5 to TRBJ2-1; 10 nucleotides agree with TRBD1. The CDR3 has 15 amino acids. V trimming: 7 bases; J trimming: 4 bases; junction bases outside the gene matches: 7. Germline V gene sequence: CDR1 MNHEY, CDR2 SVGAGI. The CDR3 nucleotides read TGTGCCAGCACCACCGGGACAGGGGCGTACAATGAGCAGTTCTTC. This codes for CASTTGTGAYNEQFF.

This chain links TRBV7-6 with TRBJ2-1, with 7 bases aligning to TRBD1. Trimming at V came to 0 bases and at J to 3 bases, leaving 5 bases not matched to a gene. CDR3 length: 16 residues. CDR1 and CDR2 from the germline V gene are SGHVS and FNYEAQ. DNA for the CDR3: TGTGCCAGCAGCTTAGCACAGGGGAGAGACTACAATGAGCAGTTCTTC. Amino acids: CASSLAQGRDYNEQFF.

The chain has TRBV10-3 and TRBJ1-2; 7 bases agree with TRBD1. CDR1 ENHRY and CDR2 SYGVKD come from the germline V gene. The J segment lost 8 bases and the V segment lost 0 bases, leaving 6 bases of the junction unmatched. CDR3 size: 14 residues. The CDR3 protein is CAISESAGGGGYTF. In DNA form, the CDR3 reads TGTGCCATCAGTGAGTCCGCAGGGGGAGGAGGCTACACCTTC.

The rearrangement uses TRBV5-4 and TRBJ2-4; D is possibly TRBD1 (6 bases). CDR1 is SGHNT and CDR2 is YYREEE in the germline V gene (reference sequence). The CDR3 loop spans 16 amino acids. With 4 bases removed from V and 0 bases from J, the gap between germline ends came to 14 bases. The DNA of the CDR3 is TGTGCCAGCAGCGGGGACATTAAGAAAGCCAAAAACATTCAGTACTTC. It is translated as CASSGDIKKAKNIQYF. The whole variable domain, remainder taken from reference TRBV5-4 and TRBJ2-4, is ETGVTQSPTHLIKTRGQQVTLRCSSQSGHNTVSWYQQALGQGPQFIFQYYREEENGRGNFPPRFSGLQFPNYSSELNVNALELDDSALYLCASSGDIKKAKNIQYFGAGTRLSVL.

This clone was observed a single time. The gene calls are TRBV6-5 and TRBJ2-7, with 7 bases that match TRBD1. Trimming removed 7 bases from V and 3 bases from J; junction bases left unmatched: 6. In germline, CDR1 is MNHEY, CDR2 SVGAGI. CDR3 length equals 13 residues. CDR3 DNA sequence: TGTGCCAGCAACCGGGACAGAGACTACGAGCAGTACTTC. Protein sequence: CASNRDRDYEQYF.

This chain joins TRBV3-1 (or the pseudogene TRBV3-2) and TRBJ2-1, with D possibly TRBD2 on 6 matching bases. The CDR3 is 13 residues long. V was pared by 1 base and J by 11 bases, with 12 bases between. Germline V gene lookup returns CDR1 LGHDT and CDR2 YNNKEL (reference sequence). CDR3 loop: CASSQGGVVQQFF. CDR3 DNA sequence: TGTGCCAGCAGCCAAGGGGGGGTGGTCCAGCAGTTCTTC.